A single sample gave rise to the 4 T cell receptor beta chains below, sequenced in a study of cytomegalovirus exposure and HLA in healthy donors. TCRdb keeps only in-frame clones here, not all; method: immunoSEQ multiplex PCR. This table has 100,000 to 150,000 clones, 94% appearing once. The source material was PBMCs. Receptors originate from a young woman in good health and CMV-seronegative.

The chain joins TRBV2 to TRBJ1-3; TRBD1 agrees at 8 bases. This CDR3 comprises 14 residues. Germline CDR1 SNHLY, CDR2 FYNNEI. V trimming: 8 bases; J trimming: 6 bases; junction bases outside the gene matches: 9. In DNA, the CDR3 is TGTGCCAGCCGCTTGGGACAGGCGGTAAACACCATATATTTT. Protein sequence: CASRLGQAVNTIYF.

The rearrangement joins TRBV6-1 to TRBJ1-1; 8 nucleotides match TRBD1. Germline V CDR1 and CDR2: MNHNS, SASEGT. The CDR3 sequence is 15 residues long. J gave up 8 bases and V 3 bases, and 11 bases lay outside the gene matches. The chain's CDR3 is CASSDLDRGEREAFF. The CDR3, as DNA: TGTGCCAGCAGTGATCTCGACAGGGGAGAACGGGAAGCTTTCTTT.

The V call is TRBV4-2, the J call TRBJ2-7; D possibly corresponds to TRBD1 (6 bases). From germline, CDR1 is LGHNA and CDR2 YNFKEQ. This CDR3 region has 16 residues. V lost 4 bases and J 0 bases, leaving 16 bases between the germline ends. The CDR3 region is CASSPTGLSSSYEQYF. The CDR3 DNA reads TGTGCCAGCAGCCCTACAGGGCTCTCAAGCTCCTACGAGCAGTACTTC.

Here the CDR3 reads CASSFWRGYGYTF. DNA of the CDR3: TGTGCCAGCAGTTTTTGGCGGGGCTATGGCTACACCTTC. The rearrangement links TRBV28 to TRBJ1-2; D uncertain. CDR1 is MDHEN and CDR2 is SYDVKM in the germline V gene. V was pared by 3 bases and J by 4 bases, with 9 bases between. CDR3 length: 13 amino acids.